Each of the 18 T cell receptor beta chains below was sequenced from the same sample in a study of blood T cell repertoires in COVID-19. The method was immunoSEQ multiplex PCR; TCRdb's version includes in-frame clones alone and lacks a portion of them. The table lists over 150,000 clones, roughly 88% of them singletons. The material sequenced was peripheral blood. These receptors all come from a human donor in a cohort sampled during active COVID-19.

By share of the sample, this clone is large. This chain joins TRBV2 and TRBJ2-1; 8 bases match TRBD1. The CDR3 is made up of 14 amino acids. The V gene end was trimmed by 9 bases and the J gene end by 5 bases; junction bases not matched to a gene: 9. CDR1 is SNHLY and CDR2 is FYNNEI in the germline V gene. CDR3 nucleotides: TGTGCCAGGACTCAGGGGGCGACCGACAATGAGCAGTTCTTC. This translates into CARTQGATDNEQFF.

This sequence joins TRBV19 and TRBJ1-1, with D possibly TRBD1 on 6 matching bases. V lost 6 bases and J lost 3, with 14 bases in between. This CDR3 region has 14 residues. Germline V gives CDR1 LNHDA, CDR2 SQIVND (reference sequence). The CDR3 here is CASSGRGGYTEAFF. The CDR3 bases are TGTGCCAGTAGCGGCAGGGGCGGGTACACTGAAGCTTTCTTT.

The chain uses TRBV20-1 and TRBJ2-1; TRBD1 matches at 7 bases. The CDR3 runs 12 residues. Germline V gene data show CDR1 as DFQATT and CDR2 as SNEGSKA (reference sequence). V shed 3 bases and J 7 bases; nucleotides not matched to a gene: 3. The CDR3 spells CSASLQGNEQFF. CDR3 bases: TGCAGTGCTAGTTTACAGGGGAATGAGCAGTTCTTC.

The chain is built from TRBV6-6 and TRBJ1-4; 7 positions agree with TRBD1. Trimming cost V 2 bases and J 12 bases; bases outside gene matches: 9. The CDR3 contains 14 residues. Germline-derived CDR1 and CDR2 are MNHNY and SVGAGI (reference sequence). Here the CDR3 DNA reads TGTGCCAGCAGTTACAGAGGGACAGAGCTGGAACTGTTTTTT. Translating it yields CASSYRGTELELFF.

This clone was counted between two and nine times. The chain links TRBV7-9 to TRBJ2-2; TRBD1 aligns across 10 bases. Germline values: CDR1 SEHNR, CDR2 FQNEAQ (reference sequence). This CDR3 is 16 amino acids long. The V and J ends lost 8 bases and 1 base, in that order; junction bases with no gene match: 7. This CDR3 is CASGGDRGMNTGELFF. CDR3 nucleotide sequence: TGTGCCAGCGGAGGGGACAGGGGCATGAACACCGGGGAGCTGTTTTTT.

The gene calls are TRBV19 and TRBJ2-5, with 8 positions matching TRBD1. The germline V gene encodes CDR1 LNHDA and CDR2 SQIVND (reference sequence). The CDR3 totals 13 residues. Trimming took 6 bases from V and 3 from J; bases not matched to a gene: 3. The CDR3 sequence is CASSLQGEETQYF. As DNA, the CDR3 is TGTGCCAGTAGCTTACAGGGGGAAGAGACCCAGTACTTC.

CDR3 sequence: CASSIQRNTIYF. The CDR3 DNA sequence: TGTGCCAGCAGTATTCAGCGGAACACCATATATTTT. This chain connects TRBV6-6 to TRBJ1-3; D gene uncertain. V lost 5 bases, J lost 7 bases, and 9 bases lay in between. Germline V gene sequence: CDR1 MNHNY, CDR2 SVGAGI (reference sequence). This CDR3 spans 12 amino acids.

The rearrangement links TRBV25-1 to TRBJ1-1; tentative D call: TRBD1 (5 bases). Trimming took off 4 bases at V and 1 base at J, with 10 bases between the two ends. Germline lookup yields CDR1 MGHDK and CDR2 SYGVNS. This CDR3 comprises 14 residues. CDR3 region: CASSGQHSNTEAFF. In DNA form, the CDR3 reads TGTGCCAGCAGTGGACAGCATTCGAACACTGAAGCTTTCTTT.

The V call is TRBV6-5, the J call TRBJ1-2; TRBD1 might be the D (5 bases). V lost 6 bases, J lost 4 bases, and 18 bases lay in between. Germline V gives CDR1 MNHEY, CDR2 SVGAGI. The CDR3 contains 15 residues. Here the CDR3 reads CASRPRGSLTYGYTF. The CDR3 DNA reads TGTGCCAGCAGGCCTAGGGGCAGTTTAACCTATGGCTACACCTTC.

In this sample, this clone turned up once. The chain has TRBV28 and TRBJ2-3; D is unresolved. The CDR3 runs 14 residues. The V gene's germline CDR1 is MDHEN and CDR2 SYDVKM. V lost 5 bases to trimming and J lost 6 bases, with 15 bases between them. The CDR3 loop reads CASSRVPHGDTQYF. The CDR3 DNA reads as TGTGCCAGCAGTCGGGTACCCCATGGGGATACGCAGTATTTT.

The chain uses TRBV30 and TRBJ2-2; TRBD2 might be the D (5 bases). Germline V CDR1 and CDR2: GTSNPN, SVGIG (reference sequence). V lost 3 bases and J lost 5, with 10 bases in between. The CDR3 has 13 residues. The CDR3: CAWSVLDTGELFF. The CDR3 nucleotides read TGTGCCTGGAGCGTACTAGATACCGGGGAGCTGTTTTTT.

V gene TRBV13 combines with J gene TRBJ1-2; no reliable D call. The CDR3 loop spans 15 amino acids. CDR1 is PRHDT and CDR2 is FYEKMQ in the germline V gene (reference sequence). Trimming cost V 1 base and J 0 bases, with 9 bases left between them. DNA for the CDR3: TGTGCCAGCAGCTTAGTGGCAGACTCTAACTATGGCTACACCTTC. Protein: CASSLVADSNYGYTF.

The chain couples TRBV5-5 to TRBJ1-2; perhaps TRBD1 as D (5 bases). From germline, CDR1 is SGHKS and CDR2 YYEKEE (reference sequence). V shed 0 bases and J shed 4 bases, with 7 bases lying between them. The CDR3 extends over 13 amino acids. CDR3 nucleotides: TGTGCCAGCAGCTTGGAAGGGGTCTATGGCTACACCTTC. Protein sequence: CASSLEGVYGYTF.

The rearrangement joins TRBV7-9 to TRBJ1-1; no firm D call. Trimming pared 1 base from V and 4 bases from J, leaving 10 bases between. The CDR3 loop spans 14 amino acids. Germline CDR1 reads SEHNR; CDR2 reads FQNEAQ (reference sequence). CDR3 coding DNA: TGTGCCAGCAGCTTAGTCGGGGATGGCACTGAAGCTTTCTTT. The encoded protein is CASSLVGDGTEAFF. The full variable domain, its missing parts supplied by reference TRBV7-9 and TRBJ1-1, is DTGVSQNPRHKITKRGQNVTFRCDPISEHNRLYWYRQTLGQGPEFLTYFQNEAQLEKSRLLSDRFSAERPKGSFSTLEIQRTEQGDSAMYLCASSLVGDGTEAFFGQGTRLTVV.

V and J are TRBV4-1 and TRBJ2-7; TRBD2 is a possible D gene (6 bases). CDR1 is MGHRA, CDR2 YSYEKL, per germline. The CDR3 length is 16 residues. The V end was cut by 1 base, the J end by 1 base, with 14 bases between. The DNA of the CDR3 is TGCGCCAGCAGCCAAGGGCTGGGGCGGGGATCCTACGAGCAGTACTTC. The encoded protein is CASSQGLGRGSYEQYF.

This chain connects TRBV5-1 to TRBJ2-7, with D possibly matching TRBD2 (6 bases). CDR1 is SGHRS and CDR2 is YFSETQ in the germline V gene. The CDR3 totals 14 residues. V gave up 0 bases and J gave up 5 bases, with 12 bases separating them. CDR3 protein: CASSLDGRRNEQYF. Here the CDR3 DNA reads TGCGCCAGCAGCTTGGACGGGAGACGGAACGAGCAGTACTTC.

The chain links TRBV21-1 to TRBJ1-4. TRBV21-1 is deemed a pseudogene. This CDR3 spans 16 amino acids. Here the CDR3 reads CASSKAGWGANEKLFF. The CDR3 DNA reads as TGTGCCAGCAGCAAAGCCGGATGGGGGGCTAATGAAAAACTGTTTTTT.

The chain has TRBV4-2 and TRBJ2-7, with D perhaps TRBD1 (6 bases). With 3 bases removed from V and 2 bases from J, the gap between germline ends came to 8 bases. The CDR3 is 13 amino acids. From germline, CDR1 is LGHNA and CDR2 YNFKEQ. The CDR3 nucleotides are TGTGCCAGCAGCCACAGGGGAACCTACGAGCAGTACTTC. It specifies CASSHRGTYEQYF.